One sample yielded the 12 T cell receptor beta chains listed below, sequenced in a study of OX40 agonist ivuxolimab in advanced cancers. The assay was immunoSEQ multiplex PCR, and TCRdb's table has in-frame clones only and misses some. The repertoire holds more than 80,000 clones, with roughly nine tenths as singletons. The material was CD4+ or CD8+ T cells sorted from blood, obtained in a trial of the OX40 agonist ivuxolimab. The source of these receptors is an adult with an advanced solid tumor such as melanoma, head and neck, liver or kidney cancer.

The CDR3 nucleotides are TGTGCCAGCAGCTCTCAGGGGCCAGATACGCAGTATTTT. It translates to CASSSQGPDTQYF. The V gene is TRBV5-4, the J gene TRBJ2-3; a possible D gene is TRBD1 (6 bases). Germline CDR1 and CDR2: SGHNT and YYREEE (reference sequence). V was clipped by 3 bases and J by 4 bases, with 9 bases between them. The CDR3 extends over 13 amino acids.

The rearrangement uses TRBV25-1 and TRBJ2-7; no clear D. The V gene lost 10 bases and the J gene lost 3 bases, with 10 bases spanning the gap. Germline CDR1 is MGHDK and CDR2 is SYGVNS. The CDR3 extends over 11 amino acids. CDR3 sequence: CATTFGYEQYF. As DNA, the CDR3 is TGTGCCACAACTTTCGGCTACGAGCAGTACTTC.

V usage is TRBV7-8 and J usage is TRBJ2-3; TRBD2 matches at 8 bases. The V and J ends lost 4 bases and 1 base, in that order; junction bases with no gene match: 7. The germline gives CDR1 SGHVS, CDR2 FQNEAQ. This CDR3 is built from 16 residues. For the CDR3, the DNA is TGTGCCAGCAGCTCAGGAGCGGGAGCGGGCACAGATACGCAGTATTTT. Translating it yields CASSSGAGAGTDTQYF.

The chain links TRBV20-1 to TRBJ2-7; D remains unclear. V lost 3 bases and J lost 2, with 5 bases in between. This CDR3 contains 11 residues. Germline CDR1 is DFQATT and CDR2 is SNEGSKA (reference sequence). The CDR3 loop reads CSARNTYEQYF. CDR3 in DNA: TGCAGTGCTAGGAATACCTACGAGCAGTACTTC.

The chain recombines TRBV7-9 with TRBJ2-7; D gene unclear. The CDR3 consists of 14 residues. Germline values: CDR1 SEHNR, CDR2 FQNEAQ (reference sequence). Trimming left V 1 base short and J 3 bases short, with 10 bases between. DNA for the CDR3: TGTGCCAGCAGCTTAGTGCCGACGAGCTACGAGCAGTACTTC. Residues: CASSLVPTSYEQYF.

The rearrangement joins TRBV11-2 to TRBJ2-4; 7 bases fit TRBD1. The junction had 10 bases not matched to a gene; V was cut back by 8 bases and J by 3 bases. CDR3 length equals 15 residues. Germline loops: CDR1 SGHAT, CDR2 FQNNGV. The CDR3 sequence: CASRKAGGGKNIQYF. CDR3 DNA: TGTGCCAGCCGGAAAGCAGGGGGTGGCAAAAACATTCAGTACTTC.

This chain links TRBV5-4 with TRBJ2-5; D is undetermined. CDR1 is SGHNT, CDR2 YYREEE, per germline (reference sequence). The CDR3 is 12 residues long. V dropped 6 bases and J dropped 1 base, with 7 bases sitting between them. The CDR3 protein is CASTTVQETQYF. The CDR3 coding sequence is TGTGCCAGCACTACAGTCCAAGAGACCCAGTACTTC.

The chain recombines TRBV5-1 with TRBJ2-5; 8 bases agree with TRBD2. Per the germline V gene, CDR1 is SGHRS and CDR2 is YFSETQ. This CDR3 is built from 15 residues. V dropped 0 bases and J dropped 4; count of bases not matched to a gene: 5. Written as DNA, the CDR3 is TGCGCCAGCAGCTTGGCGGGAGGGGGGTCAGAGACCCAGTACTTC. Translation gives CASSLAGGGSETQYF.

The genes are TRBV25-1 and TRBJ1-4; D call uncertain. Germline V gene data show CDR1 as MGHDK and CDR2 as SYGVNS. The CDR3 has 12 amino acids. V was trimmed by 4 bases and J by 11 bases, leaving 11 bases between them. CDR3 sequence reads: CASSVGAGKLFF. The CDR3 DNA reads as TGTGCCAGCAGTGTAGGAGCGGGGAAACTGTTTTTT.

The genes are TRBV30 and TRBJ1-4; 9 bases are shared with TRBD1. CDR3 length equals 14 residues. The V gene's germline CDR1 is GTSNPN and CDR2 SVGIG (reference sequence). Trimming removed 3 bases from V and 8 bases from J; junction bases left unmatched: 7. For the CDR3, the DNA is TGTGCCTGGAGGTCCGGGACAGGGTACGAAAAACTGTTTTTT. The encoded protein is CAWRSGTGYEKLFF.

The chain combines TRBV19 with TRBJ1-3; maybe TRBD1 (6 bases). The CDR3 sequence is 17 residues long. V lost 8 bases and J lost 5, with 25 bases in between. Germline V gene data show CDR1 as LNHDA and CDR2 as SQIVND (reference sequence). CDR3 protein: CASSPPLGGKIRNTIYF. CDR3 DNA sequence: TGTGCCAGTTCCCCCCCTTTGGGGGGCAAGATTCGAAACACCATATATTTT.

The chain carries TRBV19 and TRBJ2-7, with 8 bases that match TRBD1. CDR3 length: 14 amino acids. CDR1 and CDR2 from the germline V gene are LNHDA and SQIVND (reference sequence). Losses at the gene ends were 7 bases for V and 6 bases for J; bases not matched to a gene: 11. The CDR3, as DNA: TGTGCCAGTAAGGGAGGACAGGGTCGGCGCGAGCAGTACTTC. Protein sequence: CASKGGQGRREQYF. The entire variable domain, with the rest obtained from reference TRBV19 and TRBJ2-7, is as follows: DGGITQSPKYLFRKEGQNVTLSCEQNLNHDAMYWYRQDPGQGLRLIYYSQIVNDFQKGDIAEGYSVSREKKESFPLTVTSAQKNPTAFYLCASKGGQGRREQYFGPGTRLTVT.